This paragraph covers one T cell receptor beta chain sequence. These data are taken from a study of blood T cell repertoires in COVID-19. Study overall: Researchers got acute and convalescent COVID-19 samples from the United States, Italy and Spain.

Authors' analysis steps: Estimated nucleated cell counts came from reference gene primer amplification. Profiling relied on immunoSEQ multiplex PCR, and the TCRdb table lists in-frame clones only, not all of them. That table supplies the V and J calls and clone size; D and trimming were determined from the DNA. The sample lists 95,000 to 150,000 clones, 86% seen once, with around 4.7% in the top ten. The V end lost 6 bases, the J end lost 5 bases, and 14 bases lay between the germline ends. Per germline, CDR1 MNHEY and CDR2 SVGAGI. The CDR3 totals 13 residues. This TCR was sampled from a middle-aged man with acute or convalescent COVID-19. The rearrangement uses TRBV6-5 and TRBJ2-7, with D unresolved. Sequenced sample: peripheral blood. CDR3 DNA sequence: TGTGCCAGCAGAACCGGCCATCGGGACGAGCAGTACTTC. This encodes CASRTGHRDEQYF.